This is a list of T cell receptor beta chains from one sample in a study of cytomegalovirus exposure and HLA in healthy donors. Produced via immunoSEQ multiplex PCR; TCRdb's table is partial and in-frame only. The data contain about 73,000 clones, 70% to 90% of them singletons. Source material: PBMCs. The receptors here all came from a woman younger than 30 in good health and CMV-seropositive. Each CDR3 is given with its conserved first and last residue. A D gene is named only where the DNA matches it firmly. Clone size is not always given. Where it is, it says once, few, many or a class for expanded clones.

>.|TRBJ2-2|TRBV21-1|.
CASSARDRDHDTGELFF
TGTGCCAGCAGCGCCCGGGACAGGGACCACGACACCGGGGAGCTGTTTTTT
>.|TRBJ2-5|TRBV9|.
CASSVAQTQETQYF
TGTGCCAGCAGCGTAGCGCAGACTCAAGAGACCCAGTACTTC
>.|TRBJ1-1|TRBV21-1|.
CASSKLDREVPPPDTEAFF
TGTGCCAGCAGCAAACTGGATCGGGAGGTCCCCCCCCCGGACACTGAAGCTTTCTTT
>TRBD2|TRBJ2-4|TRBV28|.
CASSLALAGALENF
TGTGCCAGCAGTTTGGCACTAGCGGGAGCCCTCGAGAACTTC
>.|TRBJ2-3|TRBV10-1|.
CASSRDNTDTQYF
TGCGCCAGCAGTCGGGACAACACAGATACGCAGTATTTT
>TRBD1|TRBJ2-7|TRBV4-1|.
CASSPTLSGQAAYEQYF
TGCGCCAGCAGCCCAACACTATCGGGACAGGCAGCCTACGAGCAGTACTTC
>TRBD1|TRBJ2-7|TRBV4-1|.
CASSQGQGDSYEQYF
TGCGCCAGCAGCCAAGGACAGGGGGATTCCTACGAGCAGTACTTC
>TRBD1|TRBJ2-3|TRBV27|.
CASNPGQGITDTQYF
TGTGCCAGCAACCCGGGACAGGGGATCACAGATACGCAGTATTTT
>.|TRBJ2-1|TRBV29-1|.
CSVVVVAYNEQFF
TGCAGCGTTGTGGTAGTGGCCTACAATGAGCAGTTCTTC
>.|TRBJ1-1|TRBV4-3|.
CASSPSAIQGTGTEAFF
TGCGCCAGCAGCCCGAGCGCGATACAGGGTACGGGGACTGAAGCTTTCTTT
>TRBD1|TRBJ1-1|TRBV4-2|.
CASSQDRATGGASTAFF
TGTGCCAGCAGCCAAGATCGTGCTACAGGGGGCGCATCTACTGCTTTCTTT
>.|TRBJ1-1|TRBV2|.
CASSEQKEATEAFF
TGTGCCAGCAGTGAACAGAAAGAGGCAACTGAAGCTTTCTTT
>.|TRBJ1-2|TRBV6-1|once
CASTTSPHYGYTF
TGTGCCAGCACAACGAGTCCCCACTATGGCTACACCTTC
>.|TRBJ1-5|TRBV28|.
CASSGGGGQPQHF
TGTGCCAGCAGTGGGGGGGGTGGGCAGCCCCAGCATTTT
>TRBD2|TRBJ2-1|TRBV27|once
CASSSRTSSDEQFF
TGTGCCAGCAGTTCGCGGACTAGCAGCGATGAGCAGTTCTTC
>TRBD1|TRBJ2-3|TRBV27|.
CASSSTDRVPDTQYF
TGTGCCAGCAGTTCAACGGACAGGGTTCCAGATACGCAGTATTTT
>TRBD2|TRBJ2-3|TRBV4-2|.
CASSQDYARTSGRSDTQYF
TGTGCCAGCAGCCAAGATTACGCCCGGACTAGCGGGAGGTCAGATACGCAGTATTTT
>TRBD2|TRBJ2-6|TRBV19|.
CASSRLTSGGSGANVLTF
TGTGCCAGTAGCCGCTTGACTAGCGGGGGCTCTGGGGCCAACGTCCTGACTTTC
>.|TRBJ2-7|TRBV7-2|.
CASSPDSGGGYEQYF
TGTGCCAGCAGCCCGGACTCCGGGGGAGGTTACGAGCAGTACTTC
>.|TRBJ1-4|TRBV2|.
CASMGLGDSTNEKLFF
TGTGCCAGCATGGGCCTAGGGGATTCAACTAATGAAAAACTGTTTTTT
>.|TRBJ1-5|TRBV19|.
CASRSGYSNQPQHF
TGTGCCAGTAGATCAGGTTATAGCAATCAGCCCCAGCATTTT
>TRBD2|TRBJ2-3|TRBV5-4|.
CASWGGTSGSSDTQYF
TGTGCCAGCTGGGGAGGGACTAGCGGGAGTTCGGATACGCAGTATTTT
>TRBD1|TRBJ1-5|TRBV15|.
CATSRGRTGFNQPQHF
TGTGCCACCAGCAGGGGACGGACAGGGTTCAATCAGCCCCAGCATTTT
>.|TRBJ2-2|TRBV9|.
CASSADDGDTGELFF
TGTGCCAGCAGCGCCGATGACGGGGACACCGGGGAGCTGTTTTTT
>.|TRBJ2-2|TRBV28|.
CASHRDLNTGELFF
TGTGCCAGTCACCGGGACTTAAACACCGGGGAGCTGTTTTTT
>.|TRBJ2-1|TRBV7-8|.
CASSSSPSTNEQFF
TGTGCCAGCAGCTCGAGTCCTAGCACCAATGAGCAGTTCTTC
>.|TRBJ2-7|TRBV9|.
CASSKTGSEQYF
TGTGCCAGCAGTAAAACAGGGAGCGAGCAGTACTTC
>TRBD2|TRBJ2-7|TRBV14|once
CASSQESKAGVNEQYF
TGTGCCAGCAGCCAAGAATCGAAGGCGGGGGTAAACGAGCAGTACTTC
>TRBD2|TRBJ2-1|TRBV4-2|.
CASSQDLLTGLPYNEQFF
TGTGCCAGCAGCCAAGATCTTCTGACGGGACTACCCTACAATGAGCAGTTCTTC
>TRBD2|TRBJ2-1|TRBV15|.
CATSRYSSGSPYNEQFF
TGTGCCACCAGCAGATATTCTAGCGGGAGTCCTTACAATGAGCAGTTCTTC
>.|TRBJ1-5|TRBV2|.
CASSDVGGPQHF
TGTGCCAGCAGTGATGTCGGGGGACCCCAGCATTTT
>TRBD1|TRBJ2-1|TRBV5-1|.
CASSSTGGYNEQFF
TGCGCCAGCAGCTCGACAGGGGGCTACAATGAGCAGTTCTTC
>.|TRBJ2-3|TRBV4-3|.
CASSLGRGATDTQYF
TGCGCCAGCAGCCTCGGGCGGGGAGCCACAGATACGCAGTATTTT
>TRBD2|TRBJ2-3|TRBV9|.
CASSVGGRAGTDTQYF
TGTGCCAGCAGCGTAGGAGGGAGGGCTGGCACAGATACGCAGTATTTT
>.|TRBJ2-1|TRBV4-1|.
CASTLLSGRGTYSNEQFF
TGCGCCAGTACGCTCCTCTCTGGCAGGGGGACTTATAGCAATGAGCAGTTCTTC
>.|TRBJ2-1|TRBV28|.
CASSSLAASSYNEQFF
TGTGCCAGCAGTTCCTTAGCGGCCAGCTCCTACAATGAGCAGTTCTTC
>TRBD1|TRBJ2-7|TRBV2|.
CASTTPGQGIHEQYF
TGTGCCAGCACGACGCCGGGACAGGGTATACACGAGCAGTACTTC
>.|TRBJ2-3|TRBV30|.
CAWSDVRTDTQYF
TGTGCCTGGAGTGACGTCAGAACAGATACGCAGTATTTT
>.|TRBJ2-1|TRBV5-6|.
CASSFRDIGYNEQFF
TGTGCCAGCAGCTTCCGGGACATTGGCTACAATGAGCAGTTCTTC
>.|TRBJ2-3|TRBV6-4|few
CASSDGGASTDTQYF
TGTGCCAGCAGTGACGGAGGAGCTAGCACAGATACGCAGTATTTT
>TRBD1|TRBJ1-2|TRBV6-1|.
CASSERQGPYGYTF
TGTGCCAGCAGTGAAAGACAGGGTCCATATGGCTACACCTTC
>.|TRBJ2-1|TRBV29-1|.
CSVADVGAGSNEQFF
TGCAGCGTTGCGGACGTGGGGGCAGGGAGCAATGAGCAGTTCTTC
>TRBD2|TRBJ2-2|TRBV4-2|.
CASSPNRDYNTGELFF
TGTGCCAGCAGCCCAAACCGGGACTACAACACCGGGGAGCTGTTTTTT
>TRBD1|TRBJ2-5|TRBV7-8|.
CASSLAGTGGAGTQYF
TGTGCCAGCAGCTTAGCTGGGACAGGGGGCGCGGGGACCCAGTACTTC
>.|TRBJ1-4|TRBV19|.
CASSGQVDNEKLFF
TGTGCCAGTTCAGGCCAGGTGGATAATGAAAAACTGTTTTTT
>TRBD2|TRBJ2-3|TRBV9|.
CASSLAGRGTDTQYF
TGTGCCAGCAGTTTAGCGGGAAGAGGCACAGATACGCAGTATTTT
>.|TRBJ1-1|TRBV30|.
CAWNRDTEAFF
TGTGCCTGGAACAGGGATACTGAAGCTTTCTTT